This T cell receptor beta chain was observed in a study of blood T cells in healthy people across ages. Study results and limitations: Compared with aged donors, long-lived donors showed fewer expanded clones, suggesting selection.

In its sample, this clonotype was seen many times. Its antigen is as yet unknown. Drawn from each donor were ten milliliters of peripheral blood. Each sample provided at least 5 micrograms of extracted total RNA. Sample-barcoded 5' priming and a J-beta primer mix drove a second PCR of 7 to 11 cycles. A single record per CDR3 protein comes from TCRdb applying MiXCR to the 5' RACE reads. Of approximately 1.5 million distinct CDR3 sequences listed, roughly two fifths were seen once; the top ten hold about 3.8%. V was clipped by 5 bases and J by 3 bases, with 13 bases between them. This CDR3 contains 14 residues. CDR1 MGHRA and CDR2 YSYEKL come from the germline V gene.

This chain joins TRBV4-1 and TRBJ1-2; possibly TRBD1 for D (5 bases). Material: blood. This clonotype originated in a young woman in good health. CDR3 sequence reads: CASSVGPLDYGYTF. CDR3 coding DNA: TGCGCCAGCAGCGTGGGGCCGCTGGACTATGGCTACACCTTC.